This TCR beta chain appears in the sequencing data of a study of blood T cell repertoires in COVID-19. Study at large: Collection of acute and convalescent COVID-19 samples took place in the United States, Italy and Spain. In each case, the material was cDNA or gDNA derived from T cells, B-cell-depleted T cells, or PBMCs.

V trimming: 7 bases; J trimming: 3 bases; junction bases outside the gene matches: 5. The length of the CDR3 is 14 residues. Germline CDR1 is LNHDA and CDR2 is SQIVND (reference sequence). Original processing notes: Counts of nucleated cells, estimated from reference gene primer amplification, were obtained. Measured with immunoSEQ multiplex PCR; TCRdb has only the in-frame clones, and not every one. The V and J calls and the clone size are those of that table, but D and trimming were determined from the DNA. The sample yields approximately 110,000 clones, roughly 70% seen once. The chain joins TRBV19 to TRBJ2-2; 7 bases align to TRBD1. This clonotype was sampled from a human donor with acute or convalescent COVID-19. The donor label of this sample is uncertain. Sequencing used peripheral blood. The DNA of the CDR3 is TGTGCCAGTAAACAGGGACAGTACACCGGGGAGCTGTTTTTT. Translating gives CASKQGQYTGELFF.